Listed here are 20 T cell receptor beta chains from one sample, sequenced in a study of T-cell memory formation after mild COVID-19. TCRdb ran MiXCR on the 5' RACE reads and lists one entry per CDR3 protein. The sample carries nearly 350,000 distinct CDR3 sequences, over 10% recorded once. The sample consisted of PBMCs or a T cell subset sorted from them (not recorded which). The receptors stem from a man in his late teens or twenties who had mild COVID-19 (a few samples of this study predate the infection). Cell type and time point are not known.

V usage is TRBV18 and J usage is TRBJ2-2; 8 bases agree with TRBD2. CDR1 and CDR2 (germline): KGHSH, LQKENI. The CDR3 spans 17 residues. V lost 2 bases to trimming and J lost 4 bases; unmatched junction nucleotides: 9. CDR3 amino acids: CASSPIPSGYTTGELFF. CDR3 DNA sequence: TGTGCCAGCTCACCAATCCCTAGCGGGTATACCACCGGGGAGCTGTTTTTT.

The chain couples TRBV20-1 to TRBJ2-7; D gene ambiguous. This CDR3 is built from 14 residues. The V and J ends lost 5 bases and 6 bases respectively, with 20 bases between them. Germline V gives CDR1 DFQATT, CDR2 SNEGSKA (reference sequence). CDR3 bases: TGCAGTGCTCCGAACGGGTTTAATCGGCGCGAGCAGTACTTC. Residues: CSAPNGFNRREQYF.

This clonotype was seen many times. The rearrangement uses TRBV29-1 and TRBJ2-3; D may be TRBD1 (5 bases). V shed 5 bases and J shed 6 bases, with 12 bases lying between them. The CDR3 runs 12 residues. The germline V gene encodes CDR1 SQVTM and CDR2 ANQGSEA. CDR3 region: CSVSGSTDTQYF. CDR3 sequence (DNA): TGCAGCGTTTCAGGGTCTACCGATACGCAGTATTTT.

The table lists this clonotype with a few counts. The gene calls are TRBV5-4 and TRBJ1-6; 7 nucleotides match TRBD1. J gave up 8 bases and V 4 bases, and 3 bases lay outside the gene matches. This CDR3 contains 13 residues. CDR1 and CDR2 from the germline V gene are SGHNT and YYREEE (reference sequence). DNA for the CDR3: TGTGCCAGCAGCCCAGACAGGGATTCACCCCTCCACTTT. Translated, it gives CASSPDRDSPLHF.

Only a few counts were recorded for this clonotype. The chain employs TRBV29-1 and TRBJ1-1, with TRBD1 as a possible D gene (5 bases). The CDR3 loop spans 14 amino acids. The V end lost 1 base, the J end lost 4 bases, and 13 bases lay between the germline ends. CDR1 SQVTM and CDR2 ANQGSEA come from the germline V gene. The CDR3 coding sequence is TGCAGCGTTGAAGCCCGAGGACAAAGCACTGAAGCTTTCTTT. It codes for CSVEARGQSTEAFF.

CDR3 DNA: TGTGCCAGCAGCGCTTCTAATTCACCCCTCCACTTT. It encodes CASSASNSPLHF. This chain joins TRBV5-4 and TRBJ1-6, with D unclear. This CDR3 is 12 amino acids long. The ends were cut back, 4 bases at V and 6 bases at J, with 5 bases in the middle. Germline V CDR1 and CDR2: SGHNT, YYREEE (reference sequence).

The sample holds a few counts of this clonotype. V gene TRBV6-5 combines with J gene TRBJ2-5, with TRBD2 matching over 12 bases. Germline CDR1 MNHEY, CDR2 SVGAGI. This CDR3 comprises 16 residues. Germline trimming cut 5 bases from V and 7 bases from J; bases unmatched to any gene: 11. The DNA of the CDR3 is TGTGCCAGCAGTCTCAGCCCTAGCGGGGGGGCACCGACCCAGTACTTC. This codes for CASSLSPSGGAPTQYF.

The chain employs TRBV28 and TRBJ2-7; TRBD1 aligns across 12 bases. There are 14 residues in the CDR3. Germline trimming cut 6 bases from V and 9 bases from J; bases unmatched to any gene: 9. Germline CDR1 and CDR2: MDHEN and SYDVKM. CDR3 in amino acids: CASSPGQGAWGQYF. The CDR3 DNA is TGTGCCAGCAGCCCGGGACAGGGGGCTTGGGGGCAGTACTTC.

Comments on this clonotype: One end of the junction fails to match germline, which may point to a read error. The chain is built from TRBV5-1 and TRBJ2-1; D is possibly TRBD1 or TRBD2 (5 bases each). In germline, CDR1 is SGHRS, CDR2 YFSETQ. This CDR3 has 12 amino acids. CDR3: CASSPEGPMGVF. The CDR3 nucleotides are TGCGCCAGCAGCCCCGAGGGCCCAATGGGGGTCTTC.

This clonotype came up many times. V and J are TRBV5-1 and TRBJ2-3; unclear D gene. CDR3 size: 12 residues. The germline V gene encodes CDR1 SGHRS and CDR2 YFSETQ. Trimming removed 0 bases at V and 4 bases at J, with 3 bases between. CDR3 nucleotides: TGCGCCAGCAGCTTGGCCGCAGATACGCAGTATTTT. The encoded protein is CASSLAADTQYF.

Here the CDR3 DNA reads TGCGCCAGCAGCCTGGAAGGGGGTATGAGCACTGAAGCTTTCTTT. Encoded protein: CASSLEGGMSTEAFF. The chain carries TRBV5-1 and TRBJ1-1; the D gene is possibly TRBD1 (6 bases). V lost 4 bases and J lost 4, with 17 bases in between. The CDR3 is 15 residues long. Looked up from germline, CDR1 is SGHRS and CDR2 is YFSETQ.

This clonotype came up a few times. The chain joins TRBV10-2 to TRBJ1-5, with D possibly TRBD1 on 5 matching bases. Per germline, CDR1 WSHSY and CDR2 SAAADI. With 10 bases removed from V and 2 bases from J, the gap between germline ends came to 12 bases. This CDR3 is 13 amino acids long. This CDR3 reads CATSGFGNQPQHF. The CDR3 DNA reads TGCGCCACCTCAGGGTTCGGCAATCAGCCCCAGCATTTT.

This clonotype was counted ten times or more. The genes are TRBV7-2 and TRBJ2-5; 7 bases match TRBD1. The CDR3 sequence is 15 residues long. V trimming: 5 bases; J trimming: 7 bases; junction bases outside the gene matches: 13. In germline, CDR1 is SGHTA, CDR2 FQGNSA. CDR3 nucleotide sequence: TGTGCCAGCAGCCCGTCCCGGACAGGTCCAGGGACCCAGTACTTC. Translating gives CASSPSRTGPGTQYF.

This clonotype was seen a handful of times. The chain has TRBV20-1 and TRBJ1-2; D is uncertain. The CDR3 extends over 12 amino acids. Deletions cut 6 bases from V and 1 base from J, with 9 bases between. Germline V gives CDR1 DFQATT, CDR2 SNEGSKA (reference sequence). Here the CDR3 DNA reads TGCAGTGCGCCGGATAATAACTATGGCTACACCTTC. This sequence encodes CSAPDNNYGYTF.

This clonotype was counted a few times. The V and J genes are TRBV25-1 and TRBJ1-6, with 9 bases aligning to TRBD1. In germline, CDR1 is MGHDK, CDR2 SYGVNS. V dropped 3 bases and J dropped 6; count of bases not matched to a gene: 3. The CDR3 contains 15 residues. The CDR3 DNA reads as TGTGCCAGCAGTGACGGGACAGGGATTAATTCACCCCTCCACTTT. Amino acid sequence: CASSDGTGINSPLHF.

In its sample, this clonotype was seen many times. V is TRBV7-8 and J is TRBJ2-4; 12 bases map to TRBD2. The CDR3 consists of 17 residues. The V gene end was trimmed by 3 bases and the J gene end by 0 bases; junction bases not matched to a gene: 3. Germline CDR1 SGHVS, CDR2 FQNEAQ. The CDR3 region is CASSFVLAGGAKNIQYF. CDR3 DNA sequence: TGTGCCAGCAGCTTCGTACTAGCGGGGGGAGCCAAAAACATTCAGTACTTC.

This clonotype appeared many times. The chain recombines TRBV5-1 with TRBJ2-5, with D possibly being TRBD2 (5 bases). The CDR3 runs 14 residues. Germline V gives CDR1 SGHRS, CDR2 YFSETQ. V lost 2 bases and J lost 3, with 11 bases in between. The CDR3 DNA sequence: TGCGCCAGCAGCTTTAGCGAATGGAAAGAGACCCAGTACTTC. Its translation is CASSFSEWKETQYF.

The chain recombines TRBV28 with TRBJ1-3; no clear D. The germline gives CDR1 MDHEN, CDR2 SYDVKM. The germline V and J ends were trimmed by 6 bases and 2 bases, with 14 bases remaining between them. This CDR3 contains 15 residues. For the CDR3, the DNA is TGTGCCAGCAGCCCGCAGGAGCGGGCTGGAAACACCATATATTTT. Its protein product is CASSPQERAGNTIYF.

The rearrangement joins TRBV29-1 to TRBJ2-1; 8 bases are shared with TRBD1. V shed 3 bases and J 0 bases; nucleotides not matched to a gene: 4. The germline CDR1 and CDR2 sequences are SQVTM and ANQGSEA. This CDR3 is built from 15 residues. CDR3: CSVDGDRSSYNEQFF. CDR3 nucleotide sequence: TGCAGCGTTGACGGGGACAGGAGCTCCTACAATGAGCAGTTCTTC.

This sequence joins TRBV15 and TRBJ1-1; D remains unclear. V dropped 1 base and J dropped 2 bases, with 8 bases sitting between them. Germline lookup yields CDR1 LNHNV and CDR2 YYDKDF (reference sequence). The CDR3 totals 14 residues. In DNA, the CDR3 is TGTGCCACCAGCAGAGTAGGTGGTAACACTGAAGCTTTCTTT. The encoded protein is CATSRVGGNTEAFF.